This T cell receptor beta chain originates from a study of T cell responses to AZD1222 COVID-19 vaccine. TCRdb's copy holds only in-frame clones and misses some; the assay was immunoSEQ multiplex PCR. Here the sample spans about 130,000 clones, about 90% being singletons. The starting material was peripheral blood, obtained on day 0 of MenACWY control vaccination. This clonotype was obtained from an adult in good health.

The CDR3 loop is CASSLASLAGVEQFF. For the CDR3, the DNA is TGTGCCAGCAGCTTAGCGTCACTAGCGGGAGTTGAGCAGTTCTTC. J is TRBJ2-1 and V is TRBV7-2; 11 nucleotides match TRBD2. The CDR3 contains 15 residues. J lost 9 bases, V lost 0 bases, and 4 bases had no gene match. CDR1 and CDR2 from the germline V gene are SGHTA and FQGNSA.